This T cell receptor beta chain appears in the sequencing data of a study of T-cell memory formation after mild COVID-19. From the 5' RACE reads, TCRdb called clonotypes with MiXCR, one entry per CDR3 protein. This table has over 350,000 distinct CDR3 sequences, 16% appearing once. This CDR3 is built from 16 residues. CDR1 is SGHTA, CDR2 FQGTGA, per germline. Trimming pared 2 bases from V and 4 bases from J, leaving 15 bases between. The gene calls are TRBV7-3 and TRBJ2-1, with a weak D call TRBD2 (5 bases). Sequencing used PBMCs or a T cell subset sorted from them (not recorded which). This clonotype was obtained from a man aged 18 to 30 who had mild COVID-19 (a few samples of this study predate the infection). Cell type and time point are not known. CDR3: CASSLYLARPYNEQFF. The CDR3 DNA sequence: TGTGCCAGCAGCTTATACCTAGCCCGCCCGTACAATGAGCAGTTCTTC.